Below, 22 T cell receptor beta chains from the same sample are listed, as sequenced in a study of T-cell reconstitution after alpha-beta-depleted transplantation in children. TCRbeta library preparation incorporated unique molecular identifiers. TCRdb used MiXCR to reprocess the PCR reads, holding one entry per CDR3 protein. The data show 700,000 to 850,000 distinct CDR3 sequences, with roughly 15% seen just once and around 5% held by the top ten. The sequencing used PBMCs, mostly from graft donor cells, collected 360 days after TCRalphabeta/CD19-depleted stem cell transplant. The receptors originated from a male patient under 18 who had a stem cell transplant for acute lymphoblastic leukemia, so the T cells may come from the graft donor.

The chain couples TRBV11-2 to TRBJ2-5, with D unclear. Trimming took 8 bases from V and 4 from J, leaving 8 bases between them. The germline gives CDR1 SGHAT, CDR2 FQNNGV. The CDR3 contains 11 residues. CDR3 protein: CASAVRETQYF. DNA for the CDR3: TGTGCCAGCGCCGTGAGAGAGACCCAGTACTTC.

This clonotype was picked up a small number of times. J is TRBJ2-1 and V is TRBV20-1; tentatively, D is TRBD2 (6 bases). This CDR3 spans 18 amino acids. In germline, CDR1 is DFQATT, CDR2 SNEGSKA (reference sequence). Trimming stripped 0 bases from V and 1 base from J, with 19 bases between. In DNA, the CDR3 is TGCAGTGCTAGAGATGCTCTAGCGTTACACGGGTCCTACAATGAGCAGTTCTTC. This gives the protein CSARDALALHGSYNEQFF.

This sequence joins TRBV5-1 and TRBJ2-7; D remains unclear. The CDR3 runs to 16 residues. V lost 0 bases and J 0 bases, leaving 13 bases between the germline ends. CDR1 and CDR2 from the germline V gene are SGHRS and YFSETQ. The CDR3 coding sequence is TGCGCCAGCAGCTTGGGGTGGCTGACGAGCTCCTACGAGCAGTACTTC. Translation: CASSLGWLTSSYEQYF.

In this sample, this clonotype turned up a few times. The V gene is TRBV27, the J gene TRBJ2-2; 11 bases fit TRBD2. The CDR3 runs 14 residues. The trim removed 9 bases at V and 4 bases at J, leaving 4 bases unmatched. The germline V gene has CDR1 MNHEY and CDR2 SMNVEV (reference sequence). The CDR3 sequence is CASSGRVTTGELFF. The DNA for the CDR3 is TGTGCCAGTAGCGGGAGGGTGACCACCGGGGAGCTGTTTTTT.

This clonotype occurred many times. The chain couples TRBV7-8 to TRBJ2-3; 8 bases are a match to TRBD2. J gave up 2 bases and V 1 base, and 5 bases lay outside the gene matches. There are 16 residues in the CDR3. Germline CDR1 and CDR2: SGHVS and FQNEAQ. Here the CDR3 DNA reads TGTGCCAGCAGCTTAGTTGCGGGAGGAGCCACAGATACGCAGTATTTT. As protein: CASSLVAGGATDTQYF.

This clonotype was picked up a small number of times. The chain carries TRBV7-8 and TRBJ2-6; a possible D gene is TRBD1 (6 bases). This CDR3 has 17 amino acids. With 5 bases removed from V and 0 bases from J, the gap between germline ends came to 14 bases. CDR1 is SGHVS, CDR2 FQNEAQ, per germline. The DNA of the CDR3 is TGTGCCAGCAGCCCCCAACAGGGCAGCTCTGGGGCCAACGTCCTGACTTTC. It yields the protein CASSPQQGSSGANVLTF.

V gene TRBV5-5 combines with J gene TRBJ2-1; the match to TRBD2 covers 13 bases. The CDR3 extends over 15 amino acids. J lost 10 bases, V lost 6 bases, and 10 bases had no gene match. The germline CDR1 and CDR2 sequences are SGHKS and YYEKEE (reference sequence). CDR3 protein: CASIGLAGVGGEQFF. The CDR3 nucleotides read TGTGCCAGCATCGGACTAGCGGGAGTTGGAGGGGAGCAGTTCTTC.

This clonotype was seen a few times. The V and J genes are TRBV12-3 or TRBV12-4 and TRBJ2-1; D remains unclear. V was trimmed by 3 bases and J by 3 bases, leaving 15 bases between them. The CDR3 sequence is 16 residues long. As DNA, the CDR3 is TGTGCCAGCAGTTTTCGGGTAACGGCCCTCTACAATGAGCAGTTCTTC. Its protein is CASSFRVTALYNEQFF.

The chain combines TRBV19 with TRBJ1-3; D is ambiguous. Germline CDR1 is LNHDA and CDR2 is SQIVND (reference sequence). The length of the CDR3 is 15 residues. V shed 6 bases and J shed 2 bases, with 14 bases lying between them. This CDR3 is CASSRYLQAGNTIYF. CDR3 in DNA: TGTGCCAGTAGCCGTTACCTTCAGGCTGGAAACACCATATATTTT.

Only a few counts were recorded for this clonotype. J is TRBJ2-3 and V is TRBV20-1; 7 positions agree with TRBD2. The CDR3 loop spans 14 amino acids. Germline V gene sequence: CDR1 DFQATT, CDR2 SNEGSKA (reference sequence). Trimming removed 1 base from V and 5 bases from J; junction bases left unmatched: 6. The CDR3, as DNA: TGCAGTGCTAGAGCGGCTAGCGGAGTAGATACGCAGTATTTT. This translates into CSARAASGVDTQYF.

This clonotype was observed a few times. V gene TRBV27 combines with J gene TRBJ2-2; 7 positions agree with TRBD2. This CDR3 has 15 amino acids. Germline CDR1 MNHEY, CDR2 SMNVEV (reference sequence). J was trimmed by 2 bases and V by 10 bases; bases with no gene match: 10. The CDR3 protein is CATPAGLGNTGELFF. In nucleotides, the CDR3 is TGTGCCACCCCGGCAGGACTAGGAAACACCGGGGAGCTGTTTTTT.

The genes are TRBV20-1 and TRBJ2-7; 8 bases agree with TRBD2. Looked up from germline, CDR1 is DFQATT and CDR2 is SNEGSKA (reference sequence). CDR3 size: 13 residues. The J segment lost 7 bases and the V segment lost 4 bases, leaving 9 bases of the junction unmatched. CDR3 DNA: TGCAGTGCTACGGTAGCGGGACTAAGAGAGCAGTACTTC. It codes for CSATVAGLREQYF.

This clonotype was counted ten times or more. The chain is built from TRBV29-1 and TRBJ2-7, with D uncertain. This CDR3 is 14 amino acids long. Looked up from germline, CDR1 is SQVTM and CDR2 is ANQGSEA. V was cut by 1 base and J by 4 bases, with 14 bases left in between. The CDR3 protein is CSVEGGPHIYEQYF. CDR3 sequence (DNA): TGCAGCGTTGAAGGGGGTCCCCACATATACGAGCAGTACTTC.

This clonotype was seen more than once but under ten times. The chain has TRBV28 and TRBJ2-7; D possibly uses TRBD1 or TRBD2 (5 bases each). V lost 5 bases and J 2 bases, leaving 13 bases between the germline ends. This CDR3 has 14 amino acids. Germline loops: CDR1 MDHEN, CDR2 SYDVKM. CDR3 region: CASSARGTTYEQYF. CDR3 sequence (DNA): TGTGCCAGCAGTGCGAGGGGAACAACCTACGAGCAGTACTTC.

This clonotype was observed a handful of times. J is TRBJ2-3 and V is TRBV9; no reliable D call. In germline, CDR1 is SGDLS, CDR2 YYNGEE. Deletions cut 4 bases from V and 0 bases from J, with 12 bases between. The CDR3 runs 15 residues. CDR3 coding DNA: TGTGCCAGCAGCTCCGAGGTGGGGAGCACAGATACGCAGTATTTT. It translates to CASSSEVGSTDTQYF.

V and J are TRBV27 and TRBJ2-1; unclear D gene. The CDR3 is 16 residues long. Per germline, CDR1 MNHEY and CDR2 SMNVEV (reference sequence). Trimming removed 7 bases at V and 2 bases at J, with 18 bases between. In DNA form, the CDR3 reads TGTGCCAGCACCCCTCCCGGCCTTACCCCCTACAATGAGCAGTTCTTC. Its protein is CASTPPGLTPYNEQFF.

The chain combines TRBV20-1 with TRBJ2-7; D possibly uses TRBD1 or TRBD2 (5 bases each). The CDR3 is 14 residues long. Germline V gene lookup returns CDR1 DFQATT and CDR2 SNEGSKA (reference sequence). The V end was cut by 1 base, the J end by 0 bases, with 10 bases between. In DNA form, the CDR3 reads TGCAGTGCTAGAGGGGGACCAAGCTCCTACGAGCAGTACTTC. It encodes CSARGGPSSYEQYF.

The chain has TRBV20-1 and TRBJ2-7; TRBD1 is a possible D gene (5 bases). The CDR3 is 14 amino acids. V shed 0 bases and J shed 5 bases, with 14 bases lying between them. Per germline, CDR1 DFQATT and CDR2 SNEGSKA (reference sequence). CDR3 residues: CSAREWQGIHEQYF. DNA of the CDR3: TGCAGTGCTAGAGAATGGCAGGGCATCCACGAGCAGTACTTC.

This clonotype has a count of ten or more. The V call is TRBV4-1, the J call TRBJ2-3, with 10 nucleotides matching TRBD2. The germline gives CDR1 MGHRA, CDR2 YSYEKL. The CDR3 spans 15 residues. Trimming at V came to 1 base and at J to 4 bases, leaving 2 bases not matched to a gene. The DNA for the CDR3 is TGCGCCAGCAGCCAAGGACTAGCGGGCCCAGATACGCAGTATTTT. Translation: CASSQGLAGPDTQYF.

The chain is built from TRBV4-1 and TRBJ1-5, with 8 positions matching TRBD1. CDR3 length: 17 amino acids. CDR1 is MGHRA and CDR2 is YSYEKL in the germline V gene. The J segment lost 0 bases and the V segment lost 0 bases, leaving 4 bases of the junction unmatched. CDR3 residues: CASSQEGGQVSNQPQHF. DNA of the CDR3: TGCGCCAGCAGCCAAGAGGGGGGACAGGTTAGCAATCAGCCCCAGCATTTT.

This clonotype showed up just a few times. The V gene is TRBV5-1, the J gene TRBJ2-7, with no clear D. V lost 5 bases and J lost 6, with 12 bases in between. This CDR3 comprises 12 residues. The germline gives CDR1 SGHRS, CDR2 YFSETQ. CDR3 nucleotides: TGCGCCAGCAGTTTCCCGACCAGCGAGCAGTACTTC. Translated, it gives CASSFPTSEQYF. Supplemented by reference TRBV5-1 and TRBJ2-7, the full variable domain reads KAGVTQTPRYLIKTRGQQVTLSCSPISGHRSVSWYQQTPGQGLQFLFEYFSETQRNKGNFPGRFSGRQFSNSRSEMNVSTLELGDSALYLCASSFPTSEQYFGPGTRLTVT.

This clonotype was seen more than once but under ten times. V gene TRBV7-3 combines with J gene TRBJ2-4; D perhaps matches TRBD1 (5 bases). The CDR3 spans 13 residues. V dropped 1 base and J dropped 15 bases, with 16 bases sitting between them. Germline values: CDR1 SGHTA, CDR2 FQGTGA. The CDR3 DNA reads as TGTGCCAGCAGCTTAAGAGAGCAGGGCTATTTGTACTTC. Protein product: CASSLREQGYLYF.